Following are 6 T cell receptor beta chains from one sample sequenced in a study of technical replicates of blood from a handful of donors. Method: immunoSEQ multiplex PCR; TCRdb's copy keeps in-frame clones and lacks some. The top ten hold over 0.35% of the sample, which has under 85,000 clones, about 93% seen once. The material sequenced was T cells isolated from PBMCs. Receptors originate from a human donor in good health.

This chain connects TRBV15 to TRBJ1-2; D might be TRBD1 (5 bases). The V end lost 3 bases, the J end lost 4 bases, and 18 bases lay between the germline ends. The CDR3 is 16 amino acids. Germline CDR1 is LNHNV and CDR2 is YYDKDF (reference sequence). The CDR3 spells CATSSLGEASLYGYTF. In nucleotides, the CDR3 is TGTGCCACCAGCAGTCTGGGGGAGGCCTCCCTCTATGGCTACACCTTC.

This chain joins TRBV28 and TRBJ2-3; TRBD2 agrees at 10 bases. Germline CDR1 MDHEN, CDR2 SYDVKM. Trimming at V came to 5 bases and at J to 4 bases, leaving 6 bases not matched to a gene. The CDR3 is 15 amino acids. CDR3 sequence (DNA): TGTGCCAGCAGTCCACCTAGCGGGAGTGCAGATACGCAGTATTTT. Its translation is CASSPPSGSADTQYF.

V and J are TRBV11-2 and TRBJ2-7; 8 bases are a match to TRBD2. This CDR3 is built from 15 residues. The germline V gene has CDR1 SGHAT and CDR2 FQNNGV. The J segment lost 3 bases and the V segment lost 0 bases, leaving 4 bases of the junction unmatched. CDR3 protein: CASSLDVAGIYEQYF. CDR3 in DNA: TGTGCCAGCAGCTTAGACGTAGCGGGAATCTACGAGCAGTACTTC.

The chain has TRBV2 and TRBJ2-2; D not resolved. The CDR3 totals 13 residues. Germline V gene lookup returns CDR1 SNHLY and CDR2 FYNNEI. V was shortened by 7 bases and J by 4 bases, with 10 bases between the two germline ends. The CDR3 sequence: CASKAPGTGELFF. CDR3 nucleotides: TGTGCCAGCAAAGCCCCGGGCACCGGGGAGCTGTTTTTT.

Only a few counts were recorded for this clone. The V and J genes are TRBV6-5 and TRBJ1-1; possibly TRBD1 for D (5 bases). V lost 5 bases and J lost 7, with 8 bases in between. Germline-derived CDR1 and CDR2 are MNHEY and SVGAGI. The CDR3 spans 11 residues. The CDR3 DNA is TGTGCCAGCAGTAGGGGTATTGAAGCTTTCTTT. It is translated as CASSRGIEAFF.

The chain uses TRBV28 and TRBJ2-2, with TRBD2 matching 8 bases. The germline V gene encodes CDR1 MDHEN and CDR2 SYDVKM. The V segment lost 8 bases and the J segment 2 bases; nucleotides outside the gene matches: 7. The CDR3 has 15 residues. CDR3 DNA: TGTGCCAGCTTTAAAAGCGGGAGTAACACCGGGGAGCTGTTTTTT. Encoded protein: CASFKSGSNTGELFF.